What follows are 32 T cell receptor beta chains derived from one specimen sequenced in a study of neurological immune-mediated disorders. TCRdb reprocessed the 5' RACE reads with MiXCR, giving one entry per CDR3 protein. The sample gives 30,000 to 40,000 distinct CDR3 sequences, less than 5% of which show up once; 2.2% is in the top ten. Sequenced: PBMCs. The source is a man aged 25 to 45 with multiple sclerosis.

This clonotype has at least ten counts. The rearrangement links TRBV20-1 to TRBJ1-1; D is ambiguous. The germline V and J ends were trimmed by 1 base and 1 base, with 7 bases remaining between them. Looked up from germline, CDR1 is DFQATT and CDR2 is SNEGSKA (reference sequence). This CDR3 region has 13 residues. The CDR3 nucleotides read TGCAGTGCTAGAGCGTTGGGGAACACTGAAGCTTTCTTT. This encodes CSARALGNTEAFF.

This clonotype was counted many times. The genes are TRBV30 and TRBJ2-5, with no clear D. This CDR3 region has 12 residues. V was pared by 0 bases and J by 5 bases, with 7 bases between. The germline gives CDR1 GTSNPN, CDR2 SVGIG (reference sequence). CDR3 region: CAWSVSRETQYF. The DNA for the CDR3 is TGTGCCTGGAGTGTAAGCCGGGAGACCCAGTACTTC.

The table lists this clonotype with many counts. The chain joins TRBV5-7 to TRBJ1-5; TRBD1 matches at 7 bases. TRBV5-7 is placed among ORFs of uncertain function. Unmatched junction bases numbered 2, after V lost 2 bases and J lost 0 bases. The CDR3 loop spans 15 amino acids. Here the CDR3 reads CASSFDRDSNQPQHF. As DNA, the CDR3 is TGTGCCAGCAGCTTTGACAGGGATAGCAATCAGCCCCAGCATTTT.

Comments on this clonotype: A much larger clone is a single base away; this may be a read error. V usage is TRBV7-8 and J usage is TRBJ1-2; the D gene is possibly TRBD1 (6 bases). This CDR3 has 13 amino acids. Between the trimmed V and J ends, which lost 9 bases and 6 bases, there was a span of 17 bases. Germline assignment: CDR1 SGHVS and CDR2 FQNEAQ. The CDR3 bases are TGTGCCAGAGAAAAGCAGGGGAAGAATGGCTACACCTTC. This translates into CAREKQGKNGYTF.

This clonotype was counted many times. This chain joins TRBV7-9 and TRBJ2-1; perhaps TRBD2 as D (5 bases). The V and J ends lost 5 bases and 6 bases respectively, with 20 bases between them. The germline V gene has CDR1 SEHNR and CDR2 FQNEAQ (reference sequence). The CDR3 is 16 amino acids. CDR3 bases: TGTGCCAGCAGCCCGAAGGTTAGGGAGTCGGGCAATGAGCAGTTCTTC. Translating it yields CASSPKVRESGNEQFF.

At least ten counts were recorded for this clonotype. This chain connects TRBV12-3 or TRBV12-4 to TRBJ2-3; TRBD2 matches 7 bases. With 5 bases clipped from V and 6 bases from J, the junction kept 5 bases outside the gene matches. The CDR3 loop spans 13 amino acids. This chain's CDR3 is CASSPTTSDTQYF. The CDR3 nucleotides are TGTGCCAGCAGTCCGACGACTAGCGATACGCAGTATTTT.

The table lists this clonotype with a few counts. The CDR3 DNA reads as TGCGCCAGCAGCTCCTTAGGAGGGCCGGGCACCGGGGAGCTGTTTTTT. Translation: CASSSLGGPGTGELFF. The V and J genes are TRBV5-1 and TRBJ2-2, with D perhaps TRBD2 (6 bases). With 3 bases removed from V and 4 bases from J, the gap between germline ends came to 16 bases. CDR1 and CDR2 (germline): SGHRS, YFSETQ. The CDR3 is 16 residues long.

This clonotype was counted many times. The chain couples TRBV20-1 to TRBJ1-2; perhaps TRBD1 as D (5 bases). The germline V and J ends were trimmed by 4 bases and 5 bases, with 11 bases remaining between them. Germline V gene lookup returns CDR1 DFQATT and CDR2 SNEGSKA (reference sequence). The CDR3 has 12 residues. Here the CDR3 reads CSATGNHYGYTF. CDR3 coding DNA: TGCAGTGCTACAGGGAATCATTATGGCTACACCTTC.

This clonotype was found many times. Compared with germline, one end of the junction differs, possibly owing to a read error. The J gene is TRBJ1-4, the V gene TRBV5-5; tentative D call: TRBD1 (5 bases). Germline CDR1 reads SGHKS; CDR2 reads YYEKEE (reference sequence). The CDR3 loop spans 14 amino acids. Here the CDR3 DNA reads TGTGCCAGCAGCTTATGGACAACCAATGAAAAACTGTTTTTT. It yields the protein CASSLWTTNEKLFF. The variable domain in full, with the rest retrieved from reference TRBV5-5 and TRBJ1-4, is DAGVTQSPTHLIKTRGQQVTLRCSPISGHKSVSWYQQVLGQGPQFIFQYYEKEERGRGNFPDRFSARQFPNYSSELNVNALLLGDSALYLCASSLWTTNEKLFFGSGTQLSVL.

At least ten counts were recorded for this clonotype. V and J are TRBV18 and TRBJ1-2; D is unresolved. V lost 3 bases and J lost 6, with 14 bases in between. Germline V gene data show CDR1 as KGHSH and CDR2 as LQKENI. The CDR3 length is 14 residues. CDR3: CASSPEEGIHGYTF. The CDR3 DNA is TGTGCCAGCTCACCGGAGGAGGGCATCCATGGCTACACCTTC.

This clonotype was detected many times. V usage is TRBV7-6 and J usage is TRBJ2-7, with D perhaps TRBD1 (6 bases). Per germline, CDR1 SGHVS and CDR2 FNYEAQ. This CDR3 is 14 amino acids long. Trimming took 4 bases from V and 2 from J, leaving 12 bases between them. CDR3 region: CASSSPGDPYEQYF. The CDR3 nucleotides are TGTGCCAGCAGCTCCCCAGGGGATCCCTACGAGCAGTACTTC.

With respect to this clonotype: Compared with germline, one end of the junction differs, possibly owing to a read error. V usage is TRBV20-1 and J usage is TRBJ1-6, with D unresolved. CDR3 length: 13 amino acids. Germline CDR1 is DFQATT and CDR2 is SNEGSKA (reference sequence). The CDR3 nucleotides read TGCAGTGCTAGATCTCCGGCAGGCCTAAACCTCAACTTT. Encoded protein: CSARSPAGLNLNF.

This clonotype was detected many times. This chain uses TRBV6-1 with TRBJ2-7; D is undetermined. Germline CDR1 MNHNS, CDR2 SASEGT. The length of the CDR3 is 12 residues. Trimming removed 6 bases from V and 5 bases from J, with 11 bases in between. CDR3 sequence reads: CASRPPWDEQYF. CDR3 DNA sequence: TGTGCCAGCAGGCCCCCGTGGGACGAGCAGTACTTC.

This clonotype was observed at least ten times. V is TRBV29-1 and J is TRBJ1-1, with D unresolved. Germline V gene sequence: CDR1 SQVTM, CDR2 ANQGSEA. The CDR3 loop spans 13 amino acids. Trimming left V 7 bases short and J 1 base short, with 13 bases between. The CDR3 coding sequence is TGCAGCGCAAAGACGGTGGGGAACACTGAAGCTTTCTTT. Encoded protein: CSAKTVGNTEAFF.

By sample fraction, this clonotype is medium-sized. V gene TRBV10-3 combines with J gene TRBJ1-3; weak D call: TRBD1 (6 bases). Germline-derived CDR1 and CDR2 are ENHRY and SYGVKD. The V end was cut by 6 bases, the J end by 0 bases, with 6 bases between. CDR3 length: 13 amino acids. The DNA of the CDR3 is TGTGCCATCAGGGACAGCTCTGGAAACACCATATATTTT. Translating it yields CAIRDSSGNTIYF.

In regard to this clonotype: Compared with germline, one end of the junction differs, possibly owing to a read error. The CDR3 sequence is CASSLTRGRFGGTEVFF. The DNA for the CDR3 is TGTGCCAGCAGCTTGACTCGGGGCCGTTTTGGGGGGACTGAAGTTTTCTTT. The genes are TRBV5-6 and TRBJ1-1, with D possibly being TRBD1 (5 bases). Germline CDR1 SGHDT, CDR2 YYEEEE. This CDR3 comprises 17 residues.

This clonotype showed up just a few times. This chain connects TRBV28 to TRBJ2-7, with D perhaps TRBD2 (6 bases). From germline, CDR1 is MDHEN and CDR2 SYDVKM. This CDR3 spans 15 amino acids. Deletions cut 3 bases from V and 2 bases from J, with 14 bases between. CDR3 amino acids: CASSLAGTSPYEQYF. DNA of the CDR3: TGTGCCAGCAGTTTGGCGGGGACCTCACCCTACGAGCAGTACTTC.

This clonotype was seen repeatedly, ten times or more. The chain employs TRBV9 and TRBJ1-6; D is unresolved. The CDR3 spans 14 residues. Germline CDR1 and CDR2: SGDLS and YYNGEE. Trimming shortened V by 2 bases and J by 7 bases, and 10 bases separated the two germline ends. For the CDR3, the DNA is TGTGCCAGCAGCGTCCGCCCGGTCAATTCACCCCTCCACTTT. Its translation: CASSVRPVNSPLHF. Variable domain in full (rest from reference TRBV9 and TRBJ1-6): DSGVTQTPKHLITATGQRVTLRCSPRSGDLSVYWYQQSLDQGLQFLIQYYNGEERAKGNILERFSAQQFPDLHSELNLSSLELGDSALYFCASSVRPVNSPLHFGNGTRLTVT.

The rearrangement links TRBV20-1 to TRBJ2-7; TRBD2 aligns across 7 bases. The ends lost 6 bases at V and 0 bases at J; junction bases unmatched: 5. The CDR3 consists of 13 residues. The germline V gene has CDR1 DFQATT and CDR2 SNEGSKA (reference sequence). The CDR3 region has the DNA TGCAGTGCGGAACGGGGGGACTCCTACGAGCAGTACTTC. Protein: CSAERGDSYEQYF.

This clonotype was seen ten or more times. This sequence joins TRBV6-5 and TRBJ2-5, with 11 positions matching TRBD2. The CDR3 is 17 amino acids. V gave up 0 bases and J gave up 3 bases; unmatched junction bases: 6. Germline CDR1 reads MNHEY; CDR2 reads SVGAGI. The CDR3 DNA follows: TGTGCCAGCAGTTACTCGAGACTAGCGGGGCGAAAAGAGACCCAGTACTTC. As protein: CASSYSRLAGRKETQYF.

The chain joins TRBV5-1 to TRBJ2-3; the match to TRBD1 covers 7 bases. Germline assignment: CDR1 SGHRS and CDR2 YFSETQ. The CDR3 runs 14 residues. V shed 5 bases and J 2 bases; nucleotides not matched to a gene: 5. The DNA of the CDR3 is TGCGCCAGCAGGCAGACAGGGAACACAGATACGCAGTATTTT. It yields the protein CASRQTGNTDTQYF. Combining the CDR3 with reference TRBV5-1 and TRBJ2-3 gives the whole variable domain KAGVTQTPRYLIKTRGQQVTLSCSPISGHRSVSWYQQTPGQGLQFLFEYFSETQRNKGNFPGRFSGRQFSNSRSEMNVSTLELGDSALYLCASRQTGNTDTQYFGPGTRLTVL.

This clonotype is labeled medium-sized. The J gene is TRBJ2-7, the V gene TRBV20-1; D is possibly TRBD1 (6 bases). Germline V gene lookup returns CDR1 DFQATT and CDR2 SNEGSKA (reference sequence). There are 11 residues in the CDR3. The CDR3 nucleotides read TGCACCGGTCTAGGGGGCTACGAGCAGTACTTC. Amino acids: CTGLGGYEQYF.

This clonotype was counted many times. V usage is TRBV29-1 and J usage is TRBJ2-7, with a possible D match to TRBD1 (5 bases). There are 12 residues in the CDR3. V lost 4 bases and J 4 bases, leaving 11 bases between the germline ends. The germline gives CDR1 SQVTM, CDR2 ANQGSEA. CDR3 sequence (DNA): TGCAGCGTTGGGCAGGGAAGGTACGAGCAGTACTTC. Translated: CSVGQGRYEQYF.

This clonotype was observed at least ten times. The chain uses TRBV20-1 and TRBJ1-1; TRBD1 might be the D (5 bases). The V end was cut by 1 base, the J end by 5 bases, with 17 bases between. This CDR3 comprises 15 residues. The germline V gene encodes CDR1 DFQATT and CDR2 SNEGSKA (reference sequence). CDR3 coding DNA: TGCAGTGCTAGAGCCTTAGGAAGGGGTTGGACTGAAGCTTTCTTT. This codes for CSARALGRGWTEAFF.

The chain employs TRBV20-1 and TRBJ2-3; TRBD1 matches 7 bases. The V segment lost 4 bases and the J segment 9 bases; nucleotides outside the gene matches: 10. The CDR3 runs 13 residues. Germline V gene sequence: CDR1 DFQATT, CDR2 SNEGSKA (reference sequence). CDR3 in DNA: TGCAGTGCTACCGGCGGGTACAGGGGAACGCAGTATTTT. This translates into CSATGGYRGTQYF.

At least ten counts were recorded for this clonotype. CDR3 region: CASSLVTTAPNTEAFF. In DNA, the CDR3 is TGCGCCAGCAGCTTGGTGACGACAGCTCCGAACACTGAAGCTTTCTTT. The chain combines TRBV5-1 with TRBJ1-1, with D tentatively TRBD1 (5 bases). The V gene lost 0 bases and the J gene lost 1 base, with 13 bases spanning the gap. This CDR3 comprises 16 residues. Germline CDR1 and CDR2: SGHRS and YFSETQ.

This clonotype was detected many times. The rearrangement joins TRBV20-1 to TRBJ2-7; TRBD1 matches 10 bases. The germline gives CDR1 DFQATT, CDR2 SNEGSKA (reference sequence). The CDR3 runs 14 residues. Losses at the gene ends were 4 bases for V and 3 bases for J; bases not matched to a gene: 6. The CDR3 nucleotides are TGCAGTGCTATGGGCGGGACAGGGGTCTACGAGCAGTACTTC. Residues: CSAMGGTGVYEQYF.

This clonotype was counted only a few times. The chain uses TRBV20-1 and TRBJ2-5; unclear D gene. Germline CDR1 and CDR2: DFQATT and SNEGSKA (reference sequence). V lost 6 bases and J 4 bases, leaving 15 bases between the germline ends. The CDR3 totals 13 residues. Written as DNA, the CDR3 is TGCAGTGCCAACAAGCACCCCATAGAGACCCAGTACTTC. It codes for CSANKHPIETQYF.

This clonotype has a count of ten or more. The V and J genes are TRBV10-3 and TRBJ1-4; no clear D. V was trimmed by 7 bases and J by 0 bases, leaving 6 bases between them. Germline CDR1 is ENHRY and CDR2 is SYGVKD. CDR3 length: 13 residues. CDR3 sequence: CAIKAATNEKLFF. The CDR3, as DNA: TGTGCCATCAAGGCGGCAACTAATGAAAAACTGTTTTTT.

In this sample, this clonotype turned up many times. A read error may produce the germline difference seen at one junction end. CDR3 in DNA: TGTGCCAGCAGCCTGAATTCACCCCTCAACTTT. Its translation is CASSLNSPLNF. The chain carries TRBV3-1 and TRBJ1-6; D remains unclear. Germline V lookup: CDR1 LGHDT, CDR2 YNNKEL (reference sequence). The CDR3 runs to 11 residues.

This clonotype was observed a few times. This rearrangement joins TRBV10-3 to TRBJ1-6, with D hard to call. Per the germline V gene, CDR1 is ENHRY and CDR2 is SYGVKD. The length of the CDR3 is 13 residues. Between the trimmed V and J ends, which lost 6 bases and 9 bases, there was a span of 12 bases. CDR3: CAIRPERVSPLHF. The CDR3 DNA reads as TGTGCCATCAGACCGGAAAGGGTTTCACCCCTCCACTTT.

This clonotype was found many times. The J gene is TRBJ2-7, the V gene TRBV5-1; 7 bases map to TRBD1. Germline assignment: CDR1 SGHRS and CDR2 YFSETQ. There are 15 residues in the CDR3. J lost 0 bases, V lost 4 bases, and 7 bases had no gene match. CDR3 DNA sequence: TGCGCCAGCAGCCCGACCGGGACAGACTCCTACGAGCAGTACTTC. Protein product: CASSPTGTDSYEQYF. The complete variable domain, with remaining parts taken from reference TRBV5-1 and TRBJ2-7, reads KAGVTQTPRYLIKTRGQQVTLSCSPISGHRSVSWYQQTPGQGLQFLFEYFSETQRNKGNFPGRFSGRQFSNSRSEMNVSTLELGDSALYLCASSPTGTDSYEQYFGPGTRLTVT.